The 30 T cell receptor beta chains below come from one sample, sequenced in a study of T cell changes during pregnancy in multiple sclerosis. Here immunoSEQ multiplex PCR was the method, and the copy in TCRdb shows in-frame clones only, minus some. In the table there are about 40,000 clones, around nine tenths of which are singletons. Sequenced here: CD8+ T cells from peripheral blood mononuclear cells, sampled before pregnancy. The receptor source for this set is a female donor with multiple sclerosis, enrolled in a pregnancy study.

The sample holds a few counts of this clone. This sequence joins TRBV6-4 and TRBJ2-1, with 12 bases identical to TRBD2. The V gene end was trimmed by 3 bases and the J gene end by 9 bases; junction bases not matched to a gene: 3. The CDR3 extends over 14 amino acids. CDR1 is MRHNA and CDR2 is SNTAGT in the germline V gene. The CDR3 region has the DNA TGTGCCAGCAGTGATCTAGCGGGAGGGGGTGAGCAGTTCTTC. It is translated as CASSDLAGGGEQFF.

This clone turned up a few times. V is TRBV30 and J is TRBJ2-2, with D maybe TRBD2 (7 bases). The CDR3 has 15 amino acids. The V gene lost 0 bases and the J gene lost 3 bases, with 11 bases spanning the gap. CDR1 is GTSNPN, CDR2 SVGIG, per germline (reference sequence). This CDR3 reads CAWSVRGADTGELFF. CDR3 nucleotide sequence: TGTGCCTGGAGTGTACGGGGGGCGGACACCGGGGAGCTGTTTTTT.

The gene calls are TRBV7-9 and TRBJ2-3, with TRBD2 as a possible D gene (7 bases). Per germline, CDR1 SEHNR and CDR2 FQNEAQ (reference sequence). V dropped 5 bases and J dropped 2 bases, with 11 bases sitting between them. This CDR3 spans 14 amino acids. Here the CDR3 DNA reads TGTGCCAGCAGCCCGCGGGGGCCCACAGATACGCAGTATTTT. It is translated as CASSPRGPTDTQYF. The full variable domain, completed using reference TRBV7-9 and TRBJ2-3, is DTGVSQNPRHKITKRGQNVTFRCDPISEHNRLYWYRQTLGQGPEFLTYFQNEAQLEKSRLLSDRFSAERPKGSFSTLEIQRTEQGDSAMYLCASSPRGPTDTQYFGPGTRLTVL.

This clone has a single count. The CDR3 reads CASSLFASGNTGELFF. Written as DNA, the CDR3 is TGTGCCAGCAGCTTATTCGCTAGCGGGAACACCGGGGAGCTGTTTTTT. The genes are TRBV7-9 and TRBJ2-2; 7 nucleotides match TRBD2. The CDR3 runs 16 residues. Germline V gives CDR1 SEHNR, CDR2 FQNEAQ (reference sequence). V shed 2 bases, J shed 1 base, and the junction held 4 bases outside the gene matches.

The chain couples TRBV28 to TRBJ2-7; 7 bases fit TRBD2. The CDR3 consists of 15 residues. With 1 base clipped from V and 6 bases from J, the junction kept 9 bases outside the gene matches. Germline V gives CDR1 MDHEN, CDR2 SYDVKM. The CDR3 protein is CASSLFAGENREQYF. The CDR3 region has the DNA TGTGCCAGCAGTTTATTTGCGGGAGAAAATCGCGAGCAGTACTTC.

CDR3 sequence: CASTPSSGNTIYF. As DNA, the CDR3 is TGTGCCAGTACCCCGAGCTCTGGAAACACCATATATTTT. The J gene is TRBJ1-3, the V gene TRBV19; D is unresolved. In germline, CDR1 is LNHDA, CDR2 SQIVND (reference sequence). The CDR3 runs 13 residues. Trimming pared 7 bases from V and 0 bases from J, leaving 7 bases between.

V gene TRBV7-2 combines with J gene TRBJ1-1; D remains unclear. Germline lookup yields CDR1 SGHTA and CDR2 FQGNSA. Trimming stripped 7 bases from V and 6 bases from J, with 9 bases between. The CDR3 loop spans 11 amino acids. In nucleotides, the CDR3 is TGTGCCAGCACCCCAATCCCTGAAGCTTTCTTT. This translates into CASTPIPEAFF. The whole variable domain, filled in from reference TRBV7-2 and TRBJ1-1, reads GAGVSQSPSNKVTEKGKDVELRCDPISGHTALYWYRQSLGQGLEFLIYFQGNSAPDKSGLPSDRFSAERTGGSVSTLTIQRTQQEDSAVYLCASTPIPEAFFGQGTRLTVV.

V is TRBV5-4 and J is TRBJ2-1; 12 bases map to TRBD2. Germline loops: CDR1 SGHNT, CDR2 YYREEE (reference sequence). The CDR3 sequence is 15 residues long. The ends lost 3 bases at V and 4 bases at J; junction bases unmatched: 2. The CDR3 sequence: CASSWTSGEYNEQFF. The CDR3 DNA reads TGTGCCAGCAGCTGGACTAGCGGGGAATACAATGAGCAGTTCTTC.

The rearrangement joins TRBV18 to TRBJ2-1, with D maybe TRBD1 (6 bases). Looked up from germline, CDR1 is KGHSH and CDR2 is LQKENI. The CDR3 spans 17 residues. V lost 3 bases and J 7 bases, leaving 22 bases between the germline ends. The CDR3: CASSPPAGVAINNEQFF. Here the CDR3 DNA reads TGTGCCAGCTCACCCCCAGCAGGGGTCGCCATCAATAATGAGCAGTTCTTC.

The chain uses TRBV4-3 and TRBJ2-5, with a possible D match to TRBD2 (7 bases). This CDR3 region has 15 residues. Germline V gene data show CDR1 as LGHNA and CDR2 as YSLEER. V was clipped by 0 bases and J by 5 bases, with 13 bases between them. The CDR3 sequence: CASSQDGEGVETQYF. CDR3 nucleotide sequence: TGCGCCAGCAGCCAAGATGGGGAGGGGGTCGAGACCCAGTACTTC.

This clone was counted once. V usage is TRBV4-2 and J usage is TRBJ2-5; D perhaps matches TRBD2 (6 bases). From germline, CDR1 is LGHNA and CDR2 YNFKEQ. The germline V and J ends were trimmed by 1 base and 1 base, with 7 bases remaining between them. This CDR3 comprises 14 residues. CDR3 amino acids: CASSQGGVQETQYF. The CDR3 nucleotides read TGTGCCAGCAGCCAAGGCGGGGTCCAAGAGACCCAGTACTTC.

This chain joins TRBV5-6 and TRBJ2-2; unclear D gene. The germline V and J ends were trimmed by 4 bases and 6 bases, with 10 bases remaining between them. The CDR3 contains 13 residues. Germline V gene data show CDR1 as SGHDT and CDR2 as YYEEEE. CDR3 coding DNA: TGTGCCAGCAGCCCAACTCAGGCCGGGGAGCTGTTTTTT. Encoded protein: CASSPTQAGELFF. The full variable domain, in which reference TRBV5-6 and TRBJ2-2 provide the parts outside the CDR3, is DAGVTQSPTHLIKTRGQQVTLRCSPKSGHDTVSWYQQALGQGPQFIFQYYEEEERQRGNFPDRFSGHQFPNYSSELNVNALLLGDSALYLCASSPTQAGELFFGEGSRLTVL.

This clone has a single count. The chain employs TRBV27 and TRBJ2-7; 8 bases are a match to TRBD1. Trimming cost V 3 bases and J 2 bases; bases outside gene matches: 3. The CDR3 covers 14 residues. Germline V gene sequence: CDR1 MNHEY, CDR2 SMNVEV (reference sequence). CDR3 sequence: CASSFQGAPYEQYF. For the CDR3, the DNA is TGTGCCAGCAGTTTTCAGGGGGCCCCCTACGAGCAGTACTTC.

The genes are TRBV5-3 and TRBJ2-4; D is possibly TRBD2 (7 bases). TRBV5-3 is known as an ORF, though its function is uncertain. The ends were cut back, 0 bases at V and 5 bases at J, with 9 bases in the middle. The CDR3 has 14 amino acids. This chain's CDR3 is CARSLEGGENIQYF. The CDR3 DNA reads TGTGCCAGAAGCTTGGAAGGGGGGGAAAACATTCAGTACTTC.

V and J are TRBV25-1 and TRBJ1-1; D is uncertain. Looked up from germline, CDR1 is MGHDK and CDR2 is SYGVNS. This CDR3 has 14 residues. V was pared by 5 bases and J by 1 base, with 11 bases between. CDR3 coding DNA: TGTGCCAGCAGTAGAACTGGTGGGAACACTGAAGCTTTCTTT. Translation gives CASSRTGGNTEAFF. Filled out from reference TRBV25-1 and TRBJ1-1, the complete variable domain reads EADIYQTPRYLVIGTGKKITLECSQTMGHDKMYWYQQDPGMELHLIHYSYGVNSTEKGDLSSESTVSRIRTEHFPLTLESARPSHTSQYLCASSRTGGNTEAFFGQGTRLTVV.

The CDR3 sequence is CASSLGQGNYGYTF. Written as DNA, the CDR3 is TGTGCCAGCAGCTTGGGGCAGGGGAACTATGGCTACACCTTC. This chain uses TRBV5-4 with TRBJ1-2; TRBD1 might be the D (6 bases). This CDR3 has 14 amino acids. Deletions cut 0 bases from V and 2 bases from J, with 8 bases between. Looked up from germline, CDR1 is SGHNT and CDR2 is YYREEE (reference sequence).

The gene calls are TRBV28 and TRBJ2-1, with a tentative D call TRBD2 (5 bases). The CDR3 totals 13 residues. Germline V lookup: CDR1 MDHEN, CDR2 SYDVKM. The germline V and J ends were trimmed by 6 bases and 5 bases, with 11 bases remaining between them. CDR3 residues: CASRSGNNNEQFF. CDR3 DNA sequence: TGTGCCAGCAGGTCCGGGAACAACAATGAGCAGTTCTTC.

This sequence joins TRBV7-6 and TRBJ2-2; D is unresolved. CDR3 length: 13 residues. V gave up 4 bases and J gave up 4 bases, with 7 bases separating them. Per germline, CDR1 SGHVS and CDR2 FNYEAQ. The CDR3 sequence: CASSYIPTGELFF. CDR3 DNA: TGTGCCAGCAGCTACATCCCCACCGGGGAGCTGTTTTTT.

This chain connects TRBV20-1 to TRBJ1-3; no clear D. This CDR3 has 11 residues. V was clipped by 0 bases and J by 9 bases, with 6 bases between them. Germline V CDR1 and CDR2: DFQATT, SNEGSKA (reference sequence). The CDR3 reads CSARDRSTIYF. DNA for the CDR3: TGCAGTGCTAGAGATCGGAGCACCATATATTTT.

This sequence joins TRBV28 and TRBJ2-3, with D possibly being TRBD2 (6 bases). Looked up from germline, CDR1 is MDHEN and CDR2 is SYDVKM. V lost 8 bases and J lost 0, with 12 bases in between. CDR3 length: 14 residues. In DNA form, the CDR3 reads TGTGCCAGCGGCTCTGCGGGGAGCACAGATACGCAGTATTTT. It is translated as CASGSAGSTDTQYF.

The genes are TRBV28 and TRBJ2-1; weak D call: TRBD2 (6 bases). The CDR3 consists of 12 residues. V shed 4 bases and J shed 7 bases, with 8 bases lying between them. Germline CDR1 and CDR2: MDHEN and SYDVKM. The CDR3 DNA sequence: TGTGCCAGCAGTTCCGGAGGGAATGAGCAGTTCTTC. Its protein product is CASSSGGNEQFF.

This chain connects TRBV9 to TRBJ2-7, with TRBD1 identical over 7 bases. This CDR3 has 14 residues. Germline V CDR1 and CDR2: SGDLS, YYNGEE. After removal of 0 bases from V and 1 base from J, the junction contained 1 base not matched to a gene. CDR3 DNA sequence: TGTGCCAGCAGCGTAGGGGACAGTTCCTACGAGCAGTACTTC. Protein product: CASSVGDSSYEQYF.

The V gene is TRBV13, the J gene TRBJ2-7; D not resolved. Trimming shortened V by 5 bases and J by 3 bases, and 5 bases separated the two germline ends. The CDR3 length is 11 residues. Germline values: CDR1 PRHDT, CDR2 FYEKMQ (reference sequence). CDR3 loop: CASSHYYEQYF. The CDR3 DNA is TGTGCCAGCAGCCACTACTACGAGCAGTACTTC.

This chain uses TRBV7-2 with TRBJ2-3, with a tentative D call TRBD2 (5 bases). Germline V gene sequence: CDR1 SGHTA, CDR2 FQGNSA. V was shortened by 0 bases and J by 4 bases, with 14 bases between the two germline ends. The CDR3 loop spans 16 amino acids. The CDR3, as DNA: TGTGCCAGCAGCTTAGCTAGGGTATATAGCGCAGATACGCAGTATTTT. Translation: CASSLARVYSADTQYF.

CDR3: CASSFRGETQYF. Here the CDR3 DNA reads TGTGCCAGCAGCTTCAGGGGGGAGACCCAGTACTTC. The J gene is TRBJ2-5, the V gene TRBV5-4, with 7 bases identical to TRBD1. The CDR3 consists of 12 residues. V trimming: 2 bases; J trimming: 5 bases; junction bases outside the gene matches: 0. Germline values: CDR1 SGHNT, CDR2 YYREEE (reference sequence).

The chain couples TRBV7-9 to TRBJ2-5, with D possibly being TRBD1 (5 bases). CDR1 and CDR2 from the germline V gene are SEHNR and FQNEAQ (reference sequence). Trimming took 4 bases from V and 4 from J, leaving 19 bases between them. The CDR3 runs to 16 residues. CDR3 in DNA: TGTGCCAGCAGCTCTCCCCCTAGGGGATTGATAGAGACCCAGTACTTC. Translated, it gives CASSSPPRGLIETQYF.

V usage is TRBV25-1 and J usage is TRBJ1-4, with D possibly TRBD1 on 5 matching bases. This CDR3 contains 17 residues. Trimming removed 2 bases from V and 8 bases from J, with 21 bases in between. Germline CDR1 is MGHDK and CDR2 is SYGVNS. This CDR3 reads CASSETPAGGSEEKLFF. The CDR3 DNA sequence: TGTGCCAGCAGTGAAACCCCGGCGGGGGGGTCAGAAGAAAAACTGTTTTTT.

The chain employs TRBV11-2 and TRBJ2-5; 7 positions match TRBD2. CDR3 size: 16 residues. Germline CDR1 and CDR2: SGHAT and FQNNGV. V was clipped by 5 bases and J by 2 bases; unmatched bases: 11. The CDR3 protein is CASSADKRGLQETQYF. DNA of the CDR3: TGTGCCAGCAGCGCAGACAAGCGGGGCTTACAAGAGACCCAGTACTTC.

As DNA, the CDR3 is TGTGCCAGTAAAGAGGAGTCGGACACCGGGGAGCTGTTTTTT. Amino acid sequence: CASKEESDTGELFF. The rearrangement links TRBV19 to TRBJ2-2; D gene uncertain. The CDR3 covers 14 residues. V was cut by 7 bases and J by 3 bases, with 12 bases left in between. Germline CDR1 LNHDA, CDR2 SQIVND (reference sequence).

The chain has TRBV19 and TRBJ2-2; tentative D call: TRBD2 (5 bases). This CDR3 region has 14 residues. V dropped 1 base and J dropped 7 bases, with 10 bases sitting between them. Germline V gives CDR1 LNHDA, CDR2 SQIVND (reference sequence). The CDR3 DNA sequence: TGTGCCAGTAGTATAGCTAGCTATAACGGGGAGCTGTTTTTT. Translation: CASSIASYNGELFF.